This T cell receptor beta chain was sequenced in a study of blood T cells in healthy people across ages. This CDR3 contains 15 residues. J gave up 4 bases and V 6 bases, and 8 bases lay outside the gene matches. The germline CDR1 and CDR2 sequences are ENHRY and SYGVKD. The second PCR ran about 6 to 12 cycles with a sample-barcoded 5' primer and J-beta primers. Sequencing recovered at least 2.5 million CDR3-containing paired-end reads from each sample. A single record per CDR3 protein comes from TCRdb applying MiXCR to the 5' RACE reads. In the table there are roughly 1,700,000 distinct CDR3 sequences, 28% of which are singletons.

The specimen was blood. This rearrangement joins TRBV10-3 to TRBJ2-3, with 9 bases that match TRBD2. The receptor's source is a woman between 25 and 40 years old in good health. CDR3 sequence: CAISFSGSGADTQYF. The CDR3, as DNA: TGTGCCATCAGCTTTAGCGGGAGCGGGGCAGATACGCAGTATTTT.